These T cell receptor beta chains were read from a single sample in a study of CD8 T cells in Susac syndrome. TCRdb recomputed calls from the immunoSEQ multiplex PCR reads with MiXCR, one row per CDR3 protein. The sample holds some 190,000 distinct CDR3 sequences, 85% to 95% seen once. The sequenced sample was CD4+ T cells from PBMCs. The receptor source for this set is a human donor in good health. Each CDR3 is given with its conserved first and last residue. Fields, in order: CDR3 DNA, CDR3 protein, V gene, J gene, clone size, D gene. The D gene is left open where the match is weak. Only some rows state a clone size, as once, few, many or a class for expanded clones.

CDR3nt: TGTGCCAGCAAATCACAGGGGGCAGGTAATGAGCAGTTCTTC
CDR3aa: CASKSQGAGNEQFF
v_gene: TRBV19
j_gene: TRBJ2-1
abundance: -
d_gene: TRBD1

CDR3nt: TGTGCCTGGAGTCCCACAGCTTTAGCGGGAGGATCTTTGAGCACAGATACGCAGTATTTT
CDR3aa: CAWSPTALAGGSLSTDTQYF
v_gene: TRBV30
j_gene: TRBJ2-3
abundance: -
d_gene: TRBD2

CDR3nt: TGCAGCGTTGTAGGGGGACCGACGAACACTGAAGCTTTCTTT
CDR3aa: CSVVGGPTNTEAFF
v_gene: TRBV29-1
j_gene: TRBJ1-1
abundance: -
d_gene: -

CDR3nt: TGCAGTGCTAGAGATGGCGGACAGGGAGGGAAGACTGAAGCTTTCTTT
CDR3aa: CSARDGGQGGKTEAFF
v_gene: TRBV20-1
j_gene: TRBJ1-1
abundance: -
d_gene: TRBD1

CDR3nt: TGTGCCAGCAGCTTACCGGCCAACTGGGGACAACAGTTCTTC
CDR3aa: CASSLPANWGQQFF
v_gene: TRBV11-2
j_gene: TRBJ2-1
abundance: -
d_gene: -

CDR3nt: TGTGCCAGCAGCGTAGGGGAGCAAGGGGGTCCGACGCAGTATTTT
CDR3aa: CASSVGEQGGPTQYF
v_gene: TRBV9
j_gene: TRBJ2-3
abundance: -
d_gene: -

CDR3nt: TGTGCCAGCAGGCTGACAGGGCCGAGCGCTGAAGCTTTCTTT
CDR3aa: CASRLTGPSAEAFF
v_gene: TRBV7-2
j_gene: TRBJ1-1
abundance: once
d_gene: TRBD1

CDR3nt: TGTGCCAGCAGCATAGACGGGAACACTGAAGCTTTCTTT
CDR3aa: CASSIDGNTEAFF
v_gene: TRBV11-2
j_gene: TRBJ1-1
abundance: -
d_gene: -

CDR3nt: TGTGCCAGCAGTTTAACCGGGGGCAGCTATGGCTACACCTTC
CDR3aa: CASSLTGGSYGYTF
v_gene: TRBV12-3/TRBV12-4
j_gene: TRBJ1-2
abundance: -
d_gene: -

CDR3nt: TGTGCCAGCAGCCAATACCGGCTGAACACTGAAGCTTTCTTT
CDR3aa: CASSQYRLNTEAFF
v_gene: TRBV7-2
j_gene: TRBJ1-1
abundance: -
d_gene: -

CDR3nt: TGTGCCAGCAGCCAAGATGGACTCCGGAGGGGAGATACGCAGTATTTT
CDR3aa: CASSQDGLRRGDTQYF
v_gene: TRBV4-2
j_gene: TRBJ2-3
abundance: -
d_gene: -

CDR3nt: TGTGCCAGCAGCCAAGATCCAGGGGAATTGGAGACCCAGTACTTC
CDR3aa: CASSQDPGELETQYF
v_gene: TRBV3-1
j_gene: TRBJ2-5
abundance: once
d_gene: -

CDR3nt: TGTGCCAGCAGCCTGGACAGGGCGCCCCAGCATTTT
CDR3aa: CASSLDRAPQHF
v_gene: TRBV7-9
j_gene: TRBJ1-5
abundance: -
d_gene: TRBD1

CDR3nt: TGTGCCAGCAGCCAAGACACCGGGGAGCTGTTTTTT
CDR3aa: CASSQDTGELFF
v_gene: TRBV7-9
j_gene: TRBJ2-2
abundance: -
d_gene: -

CDR3nt: TGCAGTGCTACCAGACAGGGGAGAATGAACACTGAAGCTTTCTTT
CDR3aa: CSATRQGRMNTEAFF
v_gene: TRBV20-1
j_gene: TRBJ1-1
abundance: -
d_gene: TRBD1

CDR3nt: TGTGCCAGCACCCAAGATGTCAGAGCATATGGCTACACCTTC
CDR3aa: CASTQDVRAYGYTF
v_gene: TRBV28
j_gene: TRBJ1-2
abundance: -
d_gene: -

CDR3nt: TGCGCCAGCAGCCACACGGCAGCGGGGGGTTACACAGATACGCAGTATTTT
CDR3aa: CASSHTAAGGYTDTQYF
v_gene: TRBV4-1
j_gene: TRBJ2-3
abundance: -
d_gene: TRBD2

CDR3nt: TGTGCCAGCAGTTACGACAGGGCGAGCAATCAGCCCCAGCATTTT
CDR3aa: CASSYDRASNQPQHF
v_gene: TRBV6-2/TRBV6-3
j_gene: TRBJ1-5
abundance: -
d_gene: TRBD1

CDR3nt: TGCAGCGCTTCAAGGGCTGAGCAGTTCTTC
CDR3aa: CSASRAEQFF
v_gene: TRBV29-1
j_gene: TRBJ2-1
abundance: -
d_gene: -

CDR3nt: TGTGCCACCAGGGACAGGGTTGCTGGTCAGCCCCAGCATTTT
CDR3aa: CATRDRVAGQPQHF
v_gene: TRBV15
j_gene: TRBJ1-5
abundance: -
d_gene: TRBD1

CDR3nt: TGTGCCAGCAGCAACAGGGGAGGGAACACTGAAGCTTTCTTT
CDR3aa: CASSNRGGNTEAFF
v_gene: TRBV12-3/TRBV12-4
j_gene: TRBJ1-1
abundance: -
d_gene: TRBD1

CDR3nt: TGCAGTGCCATACGGCCGGGCCTCCTTGCGCGAGATACGCAGTATTTT
CDR3aa: CSAIRPGLLARDTQYF
v_gene: TRBV20-1
j_gene: TRBJ2-3
abundance: -
d_gene: -

CDR3nt: TGCAGTGCTAGAGACCCCCGCGCGGGGGCATACGAAGATACGCAGTATTTT
CDR3aa: CSARDPRAGAYEDTQYF
v_gene: TRBV20-1
j_gene: TRBJ2-3
abundance: -
d_gene: -

CDR3nt: TGCAGCGTTGAAGATCAACCCGCTGAAGCTTTCTTT
CDR3aa: CSVEDQPAEAFF
v_gene: TRBV29-1
j_gene: TRBJ1-1
abundance: -
d_gene: -

CDR3nt: TGCGCCAGCAGCTCCAAAGAGCAGGGAGAGGAAAAACTGTTTTTT
CDR3aa: CASSSKEQGEEKLFF
v_gene: TRBV5-1
j_gene: TRBJ1-4
abundance: -
d_gene: -

CDR3nt: TGTGCCAGCAGTTCCCAGACAGAGAGTGCTTTCTTT
CDR3aa: CASSSQTESAFF
v_gene: TRBV28
j_gene: TRBJ1-1
abundance: -
d_gene: -

CDR3nt: TGTGCCAGCGGGGGGCTGCCCCCTTACGAGCAGTACTTC
CDR3aa: CASGGLPPYEQYF
v_gene: TRBV25-1
j_gene: TRBJ2-7
abundance: -
d_gene: -

CDR3nt: TGCGCCAGCAGCCCGACCATAGGGAACACTGAAGCTTTCTTT
CDR3aa: CASSPTIGNTEAFF
v_gene: TRBV5-1
j_gene: TRBJ1-1
abundance: -
d_gene: -

CDR3nt: TGTGCCAGCAGCCAAACCCCGGGACAGCAAGAGACCCAGTACTTC
CDR3aa: CASSQTPGQQETQYF
v_gene: TRBV7-2
j_gene: TRBJ2-5
abundance: -
d_gene: TRBD1

CDR3nt: TGTGCCAGCAGTATCCAGACCCCGGGGCCCAAGAACTATGGCTACACCTTC
CDR3aa: CASSIQTPGPKNYGYTF
v_gene: TRBV27
j_gene: TRBJ1-2
abundance: -
d_gene: -

CDR3nt: TGCAGCGTCGTCGACAGGGTCTCTCCTGAAGCTTTCTTT
CDR3aa: CSVVDRVSPEAFF
v_gene: TRBV29-1
j_gene: TRBJ1-1
abundance: -
d_gene: TRBD1

CDR3nt: TGTGCCAGCTCACCATTTGAGGCTGGCACAGATACGCAGTATTTT
CDR3aa: CASSPFEAGTDTQYF
v_gene: TRBV18
j_gene: TRBJ2-3
abundance: -
d_gene: -

CDR3nt: TGTGCCAGCAGCCAAGATCGGGGTCACAGGGGTGGGCAAGAGACCCAGTACTTC
CDR3aa: CASSQDRGHRGGQETQYF
v_gene: TRBV3-1
j_gene: TRBJ2-5
abundance: once
d_gene: TRBD1

CDR3nt: TGTGCCAGCAGTCAGGGGGCCTACTACGAGCAGTACTTC
CDR3aa: CASSQGAYYEQYF
v_gene: TRBV28
j_gene: TRBJ2-7
abundance: -
d_gene: TRBD1

CDR3nt: TGTGCCACCAGCAGGGGCAGGGGAGAGACCCAGTACTTC
CDR3aa: CATSRGRGETQYF
v_gene: TRBV15
j_gene: TRBJ2-5
abundance: -
d_gene: -

CDR3nt: TGCAGCGTTGAAGGGGACGCTACCTACGAGCAGTACTTC
CDR3aa: CSVEGDATYEQYF
v_gene: TRBV29-1
j_gene: TRBJ2-7
abundance: -
d_gene: -

CDR3nt: TGCAGCGTTGGGGATCAGCCCCAGCATTTT
CDR3aa: CSVGDQPQHF
v_gene: TRBV29-1
j_gene: TRBJ1-5
abundance: -
d_gene: -

CDR3nt: TGCAGTGCTAGAGGGCCCGGGTACGAGCAGTACTTC
CDR3aa: CSARGPGYEQYF
v_gene: TRBV20-1
j_gene: TRBJ2-7
abundance: -
d_gene: -

CDR3nt: TGTGCCAGCAGCTTAGAGGACAGAAGCAAACATTTT
CDR3aa: CASSLEDRSKHF
v_gene: TRBV7-9
j_gene: TRBJ1-5
abundance: -
d_gene: -

CDR3nt: TGTGCCACCAGTGATTTGCCAGGGGCCAGCACAGATACGCAGTATTTT
CDR3aa: CATSDLPGASTDTQYF
v_gene: TRBV24-1
j_gene: TRBJ2-3
abundance: -
d_gene: -

CDR3nt: TGCGCCAGCAGCCGTTTTGAGTCTGGGGCCAACGTCCTGACTTTC
CDR3aa: CASSRFESGANVLTF
v_gene: TRBV4-1
j_gene: TRBJ2-6
abundance: -
d_gene: -

CDR3nt: TGCAGCGTCCGACCGGGACTAGCGGGAGTAGGAAATGAGCAGTTCTTC
CDR3aa: CSVRPGLAGVGNEQFF
v_gene: TRBV29-1
j_gene: TRBJ2-1
abundance: once
d_gene: TRBD2

CDR3nt: TGCAGCACTAGTGGGGACACTGAAGCTTTCTTT
CDR3aa: CSTSGDTEAFF
v_gene: TRBV20-1
j_gene: TRBJ1-1
abundance: once
d_gene: -

CDR3nt: TGTGCCAGCAGCTGGGGGAATCAGCCCCAGCATTTT
CDR3aa: CASSWGNQPQHF
v_gene: TRBV7-2
j_gene: TRBJ1-5
abundance: -
d_gene: -

CDR3nt: TGTGCCAGCGGGGGCAGCAACTATGGCTACACCTTC
CDR3aa: CASGGSNYGYTF
v_gene: TRBV3-1
j_gene: TRBJ1-2
abundance: -
d_gene: -

CDR3nt: TGTGCCACCAAAGGGGGCTCCTACAATGAGCAGTTCTTC
CDR3aa: CATKGGSYNEQFF
v_gene: TRBV24-1
j_gene: TRBJ2-1
abundance: -
d_gene: -

CDR3nt: TGTGCCAGCAGTTTCCGGGACACAAGCTATGGCTACACCTTC
CDR3aa: CASSFRDTSYGYTF
v_gene: TRBV27
j_gene: TRBJ1-2
abundance: -
d_gene: -

CDR3nt: TGTGCCAGCAGCCCGGTTGGGGCCCCAGATACGCAGTATTTT
CDR3aa: CASSPVGAPDTQYF
v_gene: TRBV3-1
j_gene: TRBJ2-3
abundance: -
d_gene: -

CDR3nt: TGTGCCAGCAGCGAAGTCGACACTAATGAAAAACTGTTTTTT
CDR3aa: CASSEVDTNEKLFF
v_gene: TRBV5-6
j_gene: TRBJ1-4
abundance: -
d_gene: -

CDR3nt: TGTGCCAGCAGCCAGAACAGGGGGAGAGAGACCCAGTACTTC
CDR3aa: CASSQNRGRETQYF
v_gene: TRBV14
j_gene: TRBJ2-5
abundance: -
d_gene: TRBD1

CDR3nt: TGCAGCGCTCAAGGGACTGGGAATGAAAAACTGTTTTTT
CDR3aa: CSAQGTGNEKLFF
v_gene: TRBV29-1
j_gene: TRBJ1-4
abundance: -
d_gene: -

CDR3nt: TGCAGTGCTAGAGGCCTTGGGGTGCAGTATTTT
CDR3aa: CSARGLGVQYF
v_gene: TRBV20-1
j_gene: TRBJ2-3
abundance: -
d_gene: -

CDR3nt: TGTGCCAGCAGCCCTGTCGGGACTAGCGGTTACAATGAGCAGTTCTTC
CDR3aa: CASSPVGTSGYNEQFF
v_gene: TRBV7-3
j_gene: TRBJ2-1
abundance: -
d_gene: TRBD2

CDR3nt: TGCAGCGTCGCCTCAGGGTTCTCTGGGGCCAACGTCCTGACTTTC
CDR3aa: CSVASGFSGANVLTF
v_gene: TRBV29-1
j_gene: TRBJ2-6
abundance: -
d_gene: -